This entry lists 7 T cell receptor beta chains sequenced from one sample in a study of metastatic and nonmetastatic thyroid tumors. No patient had received any treatment before thyroid surgery. TCRdb re-clonotyped the PCR reads via MiXCR. Of about 38,000 clones listed, 20% to 30% are singletons. The source material was blood. These TCRs come from a female donor with papillary thyroid cancer or a benign thyroid nodule (not recorded which). Some clones in this sample may be carry-over from other donors' samples.

The table lists this clone with many counts. This rearrangement joins TRBV28 to TRBJ1-4; 7 bases align to TRBD1. CDR1 is MDHEN and CDR2 is SYDVKM in the germline V gene. The CDR3 length is 16 residues. Germline trimming cut 1 base from V and 4 bases from J; bases unmatched to any gene: 6. This chain's CDR3 is CASSLSPDRFNEKLFF. CDR3 nucleotides: TGTGCCAGCAGTTTATCCCCGGACAGGTTTAATGAAAAACTGTTTTTT.

The chain combines TRBV6-1 with TRBJ1-6; no reliable D call. The CDR3 contains 15 residues. Trimming stripped 2 bases from V and 2 bases from J, with 7 bases between. Germline CDR1 MNHNS, CDR2 SASEGT. CDR3 residues: CASSESLPYNSPLHF. In nucleotides, the CDR3 is TGTGCCAGCAGTGAAAGTCTCCCCTATAATTCACCCCTCCACTTT.

This clone was observed many times. The V and J genes are TRBV6-1 and TRBJ2-3, with 11 bases aligning to TRBD1. Looked up from germline, CDR1 is MNHNS and CDR2 is SASEGT. J was trimmed by 6 bases and V by 6 bases; bases with no gene match: 2. This CDR3 comprises 13 residues. This CDR3 reads CASRGTGGDTQYF. The CDR3 nucleotides are TGTGCCAGCAGAGGGACAGGGGGGGATACGCAGTATTTT.

This clone appeared a few times. This chain joins TRBV6-1 and TRBJ2-2, with D possibly matching TRBD2 (6 bases). Per the germline V gene, CDR1 is MNHNS and CDR2 is SASEGT. CDR3 length: 12 residues. Trimming took off 6 bases at V and 11 bases at J, with 13 bases between the two ends. This CDR3 reads CASRTREKELFF. For the CDR3, the DNA is TGTGCCAGCAGAACCCGGGAGAAAGAGCTGTTTTTT.

The chain has TRBV5-1 and TRBJ1-6, with 8 positions matching TRBD1. The ends lost 0 bases at V and 0 bases at J; junction bases unmatched: 2. There are 17 residues in the CDR3. Germline values: CDR1 SGHRS, CDR2 YFSETQ. For the CDR3, the DNA is TGCGCCAGCAGCTTGGGGACAGGGAGCTCCTATAATTCACCCCTCCACTTT. Its protein product is CASSLGTGSSYNSPLHF.

This clone appeared many times. The CDR3 sequence: CSTGFHNEQFF. For the CDR3, the DNA is TGCAGCACTGGGTTCCACAATGAGCAGTTCTTC. The chain combines TRBV29-1 with TRBJ2-1; D uncertain. In germline, CDR1 is SQVTM, CDR2 ANQGSEA. The length of the CDR3 is 11 residues. V was trimmed by 8 bases and J by 5 bases, leaving 10 bases between them.

This clone was seen ten or more times. This chain links TRBV5-8 with TRBJ2-7, with D perhaps being TRBD1 or TRBD2 (5 bases each). CDR1 is SGHTS, CDR2 YDEGEE, per germline. The V gene lost 6 bases and the J gene lost 4 bases, with 20 bases spanning the gap. The CDR3 contains 15 residues. The CDR3 loop is CASNSPGTVTYEQYF. The DNA of the CDR3 is TGTGCCAGCAACTCCCCCGGGACGGTGACTTACGAGCAGTACTTC.